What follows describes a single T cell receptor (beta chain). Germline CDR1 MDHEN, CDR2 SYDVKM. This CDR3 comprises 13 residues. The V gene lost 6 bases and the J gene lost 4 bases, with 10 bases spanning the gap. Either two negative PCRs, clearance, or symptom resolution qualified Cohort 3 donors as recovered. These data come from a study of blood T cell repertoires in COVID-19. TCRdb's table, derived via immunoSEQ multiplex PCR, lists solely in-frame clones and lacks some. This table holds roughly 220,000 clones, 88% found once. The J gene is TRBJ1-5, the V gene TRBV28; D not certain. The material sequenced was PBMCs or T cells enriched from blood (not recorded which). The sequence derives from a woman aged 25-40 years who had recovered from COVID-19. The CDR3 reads CASSHSPNQPQHF. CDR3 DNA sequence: TGTGCCAGCAGCCACTCGCCTAATCAGCCCCAGCATTTT.